This TCR beta chain was observed in a study of human T cells and chemical hapten exposure. Study results and caveats: Among expanded TCRs, significantly more large CDR3 similarity clusters formed than among controls.

The authors' processing: A per-sample median of about 95,000 TCRs was observed, with counts ranging from roughly 23,224 to 700,000. In TCRdb, the RACE reads were re-called with MiXCR into one record per CDR3 protein. The V and J calls were not made by the authors but by TCRdb's processing. The sample consists of over 50,000 distinct CDR3 sequences, 9.5% to 10% of them appearing once. The CDR3 is made up of 12 amino acids. Looked up from germline, CDR1 is SQVTM and CDR2 is ANQGSEA. V shed 7 bases and J 8 bases; nucleotides not matched to a gene: 8. The time point here: pre-sensitization, week 0. Treatment given: therapeutic diphenylcyclopropenone sensitization with weekly scalp DPC. It was unfractionated whole blood from which total RNA was extracted. Prior to application of each patch test, blood was drawn. This clonotype was seen at least ten times. Its target is unknown.

The chain carries TRBV29-1 and TRBJ1-3, with 7 bases that match TRBD1. Sequenced material: whole blood, taken in connection with sensitization to the hapten diphenylcyclopropenone (DPC). The sequence was collected from a woman aged 25 to 45 with alopecia areata. Some clones in this sample may be carry-over from other donors' samples. The CDR3 reads CSAQTGRYTIYF. Written as DNA, the CDR3 is TGCAGCGCTCAGACAGGGCGGTACACCATATATTTT.